A selection of T cell receptor beta chains follows, all from one sample in a study of T cells in tumors after PD-1 blockade. Assay: immunoSEQ multiplex PCR; the TCRdb copy retains only in-frame clones and omits some. The sample yields 55,000 to 65,000 clones, around three quarters seen once. The source was PBMCs, collected before anti-PD-1 treatment. Receptors were obtained from a human donor with basal cell carcinoma. Both conserved end residues are part of each CDR3. The D gene is left open where the match is weak. Clone size is given for some rows only: seen once, a few or many times, or a class if the clone is expanded.

CDR3nt: TGTGCCAGTAGACGGACATCCTACACTGAAGCTTTCTTT
CDR3aa: CASRRTSYTEAFF
d_gene: .
abundance: .
v_gene: TRBV19
j_gene: TRBJ1-1

CDR3nt: TGTGCCAGCAGCTTAACCGGGGGCCAGGGGGCCTACAATGAGCAGTTCTTC
CDR3aa: CASSLTGGQGAYNEQFF
d_gene: .
abundance: .
v_gene: TRBV7-3
j_gene: TRBJ2-1

CDR3nt: TGCGCCAGCAGCTTGAGTAGCAAAGCCTACGAGCAGTACTTC
CDR3aa: CASSLSSKAYEQYF
d_gene: .
abundance: .
v_gene: TRBV5-1
j_gene: TRBJ2-7

CDR3nt: TGTGCCAGCTCGATGACGGATGCAGATACGCAGTATTTT
CDR3aa: CASSMTDADTQYF
d_gene: .
abundance: .
v_gene: TRBV18
j_gene: TRBJ2-3

CDR3nt: TGTGCCAACACCGGGACAGGGGATACCGGGGAGCTGTTTTTT
CDR3aa: CANTGTGDTGELFF
d_gene: TRBD1
abundance: .
v_gene: TRBV7-9
j_gene: TRBJ2-2

CDR3nt: TGTGCCAGCAGTTCCTCCGGGACAACCACCGGGGAGCTGTTTTTT
CDR3aa: CASSSSGTTTGELFF
d_gene: .
abundance: .
v_gene: TRBV6-2/TRBV6-3
j_gene: TRBJ2-2

CDR3nt: TGTGCCATCAGTGAAAGACAGGGAGGGTATACTGAAGCTTTCTTT
CDR3aa: CAISERQGGYTEAFF
d_gene: TRBD1
abundance: .
v_gene: TRBV10-3
j_gene: TRBJ1-1

CDR3nt: TGTGCCAGCAGCCTAAGCCTCTTTGGACGGGGGGACTACGAGCAGTACTTC
CDR3aa: CASSLSLFGRGDYEQYF
d_gene: TRBD2
abundance: .
v_gene: TRBV3-1/TRBV3-2
j_gene: TRBJ2-7

CDR3nt: TGTGCCAGCAGCTCGGAGGCTGGCACAGATACGCAGTATTTT
CDR3aa: CASSSEAGTDTQYF
d_gene: .
abundance: .
v_gene: TRBV11-3
j_gene: TRBJ2-3

CDR3nt: TGTGCCAGCAGTTTAACAGGGGGAGCTTTCTTT
CDR3aa: CASSLTGGAFF
d_gene: TRBD1
abundance: .
v_gene: TRBV12-3/TRBV12-4
j_gene: TRBJ1-1

CDR3nt: TGTGCCAGCAGCCAAGTACAGGGGGCGAGGGAGACCCAGTACTTC
CDR3aa: CASSQVQGARETQYF
d_gene: TRBD1
abundance: .
v_gene: TRBV3-1/TRBV3-2
j_gene: TRBJ2-5

CDR3nt: TGCGCCAGCAGCTACGATAGCGGGGCCTCCTACGAGCAGTACTTC
CDR3aa: CASSYDSGASYEQYF
d_gene: TRBD2
abundance: .
v_gene: TRBV5-1
j_gene: TRBJ2-7

CDR3nt: TGTGCCAGCAGCACTCGACTAGCGGGGGCCTACGAGCAGTACTTC
CDR3aa: CASSTRLAGAYEQYF
d_gene: TRBD2
abundance: once
v_gene: TRBV5-5
j_gene: TRBJ2-7

CDR3nt: TGTGCCAGCAGCTTATCCACAGGGGAGTCCTACGAGCAGTACTTC
CDR3aa: CASSLSTGESYEQYF
d_gene: TRBD1
abundance: .
v_gene: TRBV7-3
j_gene: TRBJ2-7

CDR3nt: TGTGCCAGCTCACCAATTCGCTACAATGAGCAGTTCTTC
CDR3aa: CASSPIRYNEQFF
d_gene: .
abundance: .
v_gene: TRBV18
j_gene: TRBJ2-1

CDR3nt: TGTGCCAGCAGCTTAGACTCTCTCCGGACGGTCTTC
CDR3aa: CASSLDSLRTVF
d_gene: .
abundance: .
v_gene: TRBV7-9
j_gene: TRBJ2-1

CDR3nt: TGCAGCGTCAGGACAGGAGGCAATCAGCCCCAGCATTTT
CDR3aa: CSVRTGGNQPQHF
d_gene: TRBD1
abundance: few
v_gene: TRBV29-1
j_gene: TRBJ1-5

CDR3nt: TGTGCCAGCAGCGCCTCCCTCGCGAGCACAGATACGCAGTATTTT
CDR3aa: CASSASLASTDTQYF
d_gene: .
abundance: few
v_gene: TRBV7-2
j_gene: TRBJ2-3

CDR3nt: TGTGCCAGCAGCCCATTCAGGACCTCGACCTATAATTCACCCCTCCACTTT
CDR3aa: CASSPFRTSTYNSPLHF
d_gene: .
abundance: .
v_gene: TRBV7-8
j_gene: TRBJ1-6

CDR3nt: TGTGCCAGCAGCACCTTCGGGACACCAACCTACGAGCAGTACTTC
CDR3aa: CASSTFGTPTYEQYF
d_gene: .
abundance: few
v_gene: TRBV6-5
j_gene: TRBJ2-7

CDR3nt: TGTGCCACCAGTGTTGTCTGGGCAGGGGTTGGCTACGAGCAGTACTTC
CDR3aa: CATSVVWAGVGYEQYF
d_gene: .
abundance: .
v_gene: TRBV24-1
j_gene: TRBJ2-7

CDR3nt: TGTGCCAGCAGTGAGTTGGGCACTGAAGCTTTCTTT
CDR3aa: CASSELGTEAFF
d_gene: .
abundance: .
v_gene: TRBV6-2/TRBV6-3
j_gene: TRBJ1-1

CDR3nt: TGTGCCAGCAGCTGGGGACAGGGAGCGGGAAACACCATATATTTT
CDR3aa: CASSWGQGAGNTIYF
d_gene: TRBD1
abundance: .
v_gene: TRBV7-9
j_gene: TRBJ1-3

CDR3nt: TGTGCCAGCAGCTTAGCGGGAGGACAGGGAAGAGGCTACACCTTC
CDR3aa: CASSLAGGQGRGYTF
d_gene: TRBD1
abundance: .
v_gene: TRBV7-9
j_gene: TRBJ1-2